The T cell receptor (beta chain) described here comes from a study of cytomegalovirus exposure and HLA in healthy donors (dated by TCRdb to 2016 to 2017). About the full investigation: An earlier analysis of approximately 550 of the donors reported about 290 Gb of sequence data and around 110 million unique TCR beta sequences from about 180 million T cells. An early release that covered fewer than 750 HLA-typed donors contained approximately 300 gigabases of sequencing data and about 93 million unique TCR sequences. The genetic ancestry cluster associated with self-reported Caucasian donors included 70% to 85% of the 398 genotyped donors. The aim of the study was to test whether cataloging public T cell receptors could identify signatures of past pathogen exposure. Using immunosequencing, the study profiled T cell repertoires from some 670 subjects and related those repertoires to cytomegalovirus serostatus. In addition to the first cohort of 500 to 850 subjects, a separate validation cohort of 130 or so different subjects was used. The study combined high-throughput TCR immunosequencing, statistical association of individual TCRs with disease status, and machine learning to predict cytomegalovirus infection status. A later analysis re-analyzed previously published TCR beta repertoires from approximately 700 donors and added high-resolution HLA genotyping to study TCR occurrence patterns. Rather than drawing on any new phenotypic data, the later analysis identified candidate immune exposures from TCR beta sequences and the way those sequences occurred across donors. An earlier analysis of roughly 580 of the donors used high-throughput TCR beta sequencing to judge whether each TCR beta V gene segment behaved as functional or pseudogenic. Donor age, sex, ethnicity and CMV serostatus were compiled alongside the repertoire data. A later genetic analysis used genome-wide SNP genotypes for about 65% of the 666 donors, treating that subset as a discovery cohort. All discovery cohort repertoires had been generated using a single sequencing platform. Both class I and class II loci were covered by HLA typing, at four-digit resolution. The number of typed donors differed by locus: about 620-630 for A, B, C, DRB1 and DQB1; some 500 for DQA1; about 600 for DPA1; and around 450 for DPB1. Roughly 5 DR-DQ haplotypes were handled as single units for association and clustering, since linkage in the cohort was strong. Among around 400 genotyped donors of the cohort, an average of around 220,000 unique TCR beta nucleotide sequences was sequenced per donor, of which 15% to 20% were non-productive. General findings and caveats noted by the study authors: An association between a missense DCLRE1C variant and V-gene and J-gene trimming of TCR beta chains was found in a later genetic analysis and replicated in an independent cohort. Broadly in line with IMGT annotations, most TCR beta V segments showed up in productive rearrangements about 90% or about 30% of the time in an earlier analysis of 450 to 600 of the donors. Sequencing depth was assumed to be roughly uniform across donors in the presence/absence analyses, though that assumption may not hold. Because counts were too low, roughly 17 rarely observed V segments, including chromosome 9 orphons, were left out of the earlier analysis of approximately 580 of the donors. A later analysis reported that several top co-occurrence clusters appeared linked to parvovirus B19, influenza, CMV and Epstein-Barr virus. Specific HLA alleles were associated with 18,000 or so TCR beta sequences at a false discovery rate of 0.05 in a later analysis. According to a later analysis, most CMV-associated TCR beta chains appeared to be HLA-restricted, and the HLA associations seemed to be driven largely by CMV exposure. Some IMGT-functional V segments, including TRBV6-2 and TRBV6-3, could not be told apart with the 87-base-pair reads, so those segments were excluded. Because some donors lacked HLA typing at each locus, the association tests relied only on the typed subset. A cluster of highly shared sequence variants was judged likely to represent a technical artifact of the sequencing pipeline. The authors suggested that the approach could potentially be extended to other disease states and immunological phenotypes. In vitro tests confirmed that three of the cytomegalovirus-associated TCR beta chains recognize cytomegalovirus antigens. CMV serostatus was the only immune exposure information available for the cohort. A later genetic analysis reported fewer N-insertions in productive TCRs among donors in an Asian-associated ancestry cluster than the roughly 700-donor mean. Assigning TCR associations to individual alleles was difficult when HLA alleles, especially DR and DQ, strongly co-occurred. The classifier was reported to diagnose cytomegalovirus status with high specificity and sensitivity in both the original and validation cohorts. The cohort was sequenced for TCR beta chains only, and without alpha or paired-chain data the features that could be detected were limited. Compared with equally common non-associated chains, HLA-associated TCR beta chains in a later analysis were more clonally expanded and had lower generation probabilities. A further reported finding was that TCR beta sequences accurately predicted the HLA-A and HLA-B alleles for most subjects in the first cohort. Most TCR sequences were seen in very few donors, while some public TCRs were found in many individuals. According to a later analysis, TCR association rates differed among HLA loci, with DRB1 alleles showing the most associated TCRs and HLA-C alleles showing the fewest. The study gave a list of some 150 TCR beta chains associated with cytomegalovirus. Linkage disequilibrium might explain the correlated functional status among segregating V segments, but an unknown experimental factor could not be excluded.

In the case of this clone: The antigen it recognizes is unknown. The input lacks base qualities; no much larger clone sits a single base away.

In the germline V gene, CDR1 corresponds to SGHDN and CDR2 to FVKESK. V and J are trimmed by 1 base and 4 bases, and the gene matches miss 8 bases of the junction. The CDR3 runs 18 amino acids, cysteine and phenylalanine included. The sequence is cut down to CDR3 DNA, 54 bases in frame from base 1. The library was generated by the immunoSEQ multiplex PCR assay. For the multiplex PCR, a mixture combining 60 forward primers for TCR Vbeta segments and 13 reverse primers for TCR Jbeta segments was used. Amplification of the CDR3 region of rearranged TCR beta genes was performed with a multiplex PCR assay on genomic DNA. On the Illumina HiSeq System, the amplified TCR beta libraries were sequenced as 87-base-pair reads. Per the source publication's procedure: In a later analysis, roughly 80 million unique TCR beta chains were counted across the 500 to 850 repertoires, and roughly 10 million of these chains were shared by at least two donors. Raw reads were error-corrected and collapsed into unique sequences with a nearest-neighbor algorithm that merged closely related sequences to remove PCR and sequencing errors. Alignment of CDR3 sequences to IMGT reference sequences was used to assign V, D and J gene segments. For a sequence to be retained, a match of at least six nucleotides to both a V gene segment and a J gene segment was required. A rearrangement counted as productive if the CDR3 had no stop codons and remained in frame with V and J, and every other rearrangement counted as non-productive. CDR3 was defined according to IMGT convention as the region running from the second conserved V-encoded cysteine to the conserved J-encoded phenylalanine. The earlier analysis of 500 to 750 of the donors excluded any sequence lacking an unambiguous match to a single V gene segment. An earlier analysis of 500 to 700 of the donors classified V segments as functional when productive rearrangements were above 56.7% and as segregating when the standard deviation between donors was above 5%. A statistical classification framework was built for diagnosing cytomegalovirus status from the catalog of TCR beta chain sequences. V and J gene assignment, in a later analysis, came from comparing TCR nucleotide sequences with IMGT/GENE-DB human TR gene sequences. The TCRdist pipeline was used in a later analysis to assign CDR3 sequences and most-parsimonious VDJ recombination scenarios. In a later analysis, every TCR beta chain was defined by the combination of its CDR3 amino acid sequence and its V-gene family, and reads without a unique V-gene family were dropped. A later analysis removed several hundred highly shared, low-generation-probability nucleotide sequences to deal with suspected cross-contamination and a sequencing artifact. For each public chain, a later analysis derived a clonal expansion index from normalized ranks of inferred template counts within each repertoire. A later analysis computed generation probabilities with a VDJ recombination model fitted to out-of-frame rearrangements, and checked the results against IGoR. In a later analysis, hypergeometric tests were used to score TCR-TCR, TCR-HLA and TCR-CMV co-occurrence, with a repertoire-size bias correction applied to TCR pairs. To estimate false discovery rates, a later analysis permuted the HLA or CMV assignments 20 times. A later analysis grouped co-occurring TCRs with DBSCAN, adding TCRdist sequence similarity when clustering within HLA-allele-positive subsets. For co-occurrence clustering, repertoires with fewer than 30,000 or more than 120,000 public chains were excluded, along with 5 or 6 repertoires with anomalous nucleotide sharing. The table was pulled from immuneACCESS by TCRdb, which kept in-frame rearrangements only. Such tables lose some clones; where checked, under half of the loss comes from unresolved V genes, and the rest has no known cause. The D gene and trimming were derived from the DNA, and the V and J assignments and clone size from that table. The sample data list 65,000 to 95,000 clones, and 60% to 80% of these were observed just once. The ten largest clones capture 3.3% of the sample.

The cohort comprised several hundred healthy bone marrow donors. All cohort members were sampled while nominally healthy, although unrecorded immune exposures were likely present. The donor was CMV seronegative and belonged to the group of more than 300 seronegative cohort members. Each donor provided a peripheral blood sample, and peripheral blood mononuclear cells were used for TCR beta sequencing. The Qiagen DNeasy Blood Extraction Kit was used to extract genomic DNA from the blood cell samples. The receptor was derived from a man aged 45-65 years in good health and CMV-seronegative. The rearranged segments are TRBV14 and TRBJ2-3; TRBD2 aligns with 13 central bases. The sequencing sample was made of PBMCs. The CDR3 region: CASSQVTSGGAVADTQYF. The DNA sequence is TGTGCCAGCAGCCAAGTCACTAGCGGGGGGGCCGTAGCAGATACGCAGTATTTT. When the CDR3 is completed using the reference TRBV14 and TRBJ2-3 genes on either side, the full variable domain is EAGVTQFPSHSVIEKGQTVTLRCDPISGHDNLYWYRRVMGKEIKFLLHFVKESKQDESGMPNNRFLAERTGGTYSTLKVQPAELEDSGVYFCASSQVTSGGAVADTQYFGPGTRLTVL.